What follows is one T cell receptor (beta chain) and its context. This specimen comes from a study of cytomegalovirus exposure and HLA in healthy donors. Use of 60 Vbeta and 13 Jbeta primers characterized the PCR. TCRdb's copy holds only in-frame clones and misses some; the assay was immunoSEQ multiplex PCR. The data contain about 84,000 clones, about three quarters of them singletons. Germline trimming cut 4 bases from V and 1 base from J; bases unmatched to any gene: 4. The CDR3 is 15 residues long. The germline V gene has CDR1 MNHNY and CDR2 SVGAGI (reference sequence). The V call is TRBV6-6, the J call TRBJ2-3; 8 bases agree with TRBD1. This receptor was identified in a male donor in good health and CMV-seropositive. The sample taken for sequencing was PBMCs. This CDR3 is CASSSPGQGTDTQYF. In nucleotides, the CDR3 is TGTGCCAGCAGTTCGCCGGGACAGGGCACAGATACGCAGTATTTT.